The 30 T cell receptor beta chains reported below all come from one sample, sequenced in a study of cytomegalovirus exposure and HLA in healthy donors. Amplification used 60 Vbeta primers and 13 Jbeta primers. Measured with immunoSEQ multiplex PCR; TCRdb has only the in-frame clones, and not every one. The table shows 100,000 to 150,000 clones, with around 79% occurring only once. Sample: PBMCs. These receptors were obtained from a woman in her forties in good health and CMV-seronegative.

The sample holds one count of this clone. This CDR3 is also generated by other DNA sequences in the sample. The chain has TRBV6-1 and TRBJ2-7, with D unclear. Trimming shortened V by 2 bases and J by 1 base, and 3 bases separated the two germline ends. Germline CDR1 MNHNS, CDR2 SASEGT. CDR3 length equals 12 residues. The chain's CDR3 is CASSEHSYEQYF. CDR3 sequence (DNA): TGTGCCAGCAGTGAACATTCCTACGAGCAGTACTTC.

The chain carries TRBV7-9 and TRBJ1-1; maybe TRBD1 (6 bases). Germline CDR1 and CDR2: SEHNR and FQNEAQ (reference sequence). The CDR3 covers 13 residues. The V and J ends lost 2 bases and 11 bases respectively, with 15 bases between them. CDR3 sequence reads: CASSLSGGAGAFF. The CDR3 coding sequence is TGTGCCAGCAGCTTAAGTGGGGGGGCAGGGGCTTTCTTT. Complete variable domain (other parts from reference TRBV7-9 and TRBJ1-1): DTGVSQNPRHKITKRGQNVTFRCDPISEHNRLYWYRQTLGQGPEFLTYFQNEAQLEKSRLLSDRFSAERPKGSFSTLEIQRTEQGDSAMYLCASSLSGGAGAFFGQGTRLTVV.

This clone appeared once. The chain couples TRBV21-1 to TRBJ2-3; the tabulated D call, TRBD1, remains unverified against the DNA. TRBV21-1 is a pseudogene segment. This CDR3 comprises 15 residues. The DNA of the CDR3 is TGTGCCAGCAGCACATCTGACAGGGTTGGAGATACGCAGTATTTT. Translated, it gives CASSTSDRVGDTQYF.

J is TRBJ2-7 and V is TRBV10-3; the D gene is possibly TRBD2 (5 bases). Germline CDR1 is ENHRY and CDR2 is SYGVKD. CDR3 length: 11 residues. V was trimmed by 8 bases and J by 3 bases, leaving 8 bases between them. The CDR3: CAIGGLYEQYF. Here the CDR3 DNA reads TGTGCCATCGGAGGTCTCTACGAGCAGTACTTC.

The chain joins TRBV18 to TRBJ1-3; D perhaps matches TRBD1 (6 bases). The germline V and J ends were trimmed by 3 bases and 1 base, with 13 bases remaining between them. The CDR3 extends over 16 amino acids. The V gene's germline CDR1 is KGHSH and CDR2 LQKENI. The CDR3 coding sequence is TGTGCCAGCTCACCTTCGACAGGAGCATCTGGAAACACCATATATTTT. Translation gives CASSPSTGASGNTIYF.

The chain uses TRBV18 and TRBJ1-2, with 9 bases fitting TRBD1. Per the germline V gene, CDR1 is KGHSH and CDR2 is LQKENI. The V segment lost 6 bases and the J segment 4 bases; nucleotides outside the gene matches: 18. The CDR3 has 18 residues. CDR3 protein: CASSPVNAGTGKLYGYTF. CDR3 DNA: TGTGCCAGCTCTCCTGTAAACGCTGGGACAGGGAAACTCTATGGCTACACCTTC.

This clone was counted a few times. This chain joins TRBV27 and TRBJ1-1; possible D gene TRBD1, 5 bases. Germline V gene sequence: CDR1 MNHEY, CDR2 SMNVEV (reference sequence). V lost 2 bases and J lost 6, with 13 bases in between. The CDR3 spans 14 residues. The DNA of the CDR3 is TGTGCCAGCAGTTTAGGTCGGGGGTACGCTGAAGCTTTCTTT. Protein product: CASSLGRGYAEAFF.

This clone was seen a handful of times. The chain employs TRBV6-5 and TRBJ1-1; D call uncertain. V lost 8 bases, J lost 1 base, and 11 bases lay in between. Germline loops: CDR1 MNHEY, CDR2 SVGAGI. This CDR3 is built from 13 residues. The CDR3 bases are TGTGCCAGCGAACAGACCTGGAACACTGAAGCTTTCTTT. Its translation is CASEQTWNTEAFF.

The V gene is TRBV5-4, the J gene TRBJ2-2; TRBD2 agrees at 8 bases. The J segment lost 7 bases and the V segment lost 1 base, leaving 9 bases of the junction unmatched. The CDR3 has 16 amino acids. CDR1 and CDR2 (germline): SGHNT, YYREEE (reference sequence). The CDR3, as DNA: TGTGCCAGCAGCTTGTCCGGGAGGGCCGGTGTCGGGGAGCTGTTTTTT. This sequence encodes CASSLSGRAGVGELFF.

This clone has just one count. The V gene is TRBV7-3, the J gene TRBJ2-6; D is ambiguous. Germline CDR1 and CDR2: SGHTA and FQGTGA. Trimming stripped 5 bases from V and 0 bases from J, with 5 bases between. This CDR3 is 14 amino acids long. The CDR3 here is CASSRNSGANVLTF. In nucleotides, the CDR3 is TGTGCCAGCAGCCGTAACTCTGGGGCCAACGTCCTGACTTTC.

V is TRBV2 and J is TRBJ1-2; D is ambiguous. V lost 7 bases to trimming and J lost 4 bases, with 7 bases between them. The V gene's germline CDR1 is SNHLY and CDR2 FYNNEI. The CDR3 sequence is 11 residues long. The CDR3 loop is CASTSPYGYTF. CDR3 DNA: TGTGCCAGCACCTCTCCCTATGGCTACACCTTC.

V usage is TRBV28 and J usage is TRBJ2-7; TRBD2 aligns across 12 bases. The germline gives CDR1 MDHEN, CDR2 SYDVKM. The CDR3 totals 17 residues. Trimming removed 6 bases from V and 4 bases from J; junction bases left unmatched: 13. The CDR3 DNA sequence: TGTGCCAGCAGGGGGACAGGGCGGGGACTAGCGGGTTACGAGCAGTACTTC. It translates to CASRGTGRGLAGYEQYF. The full variable domain, in which reference TRBV28 and TRBJ2-7 provide the parts outside the CDR3, is DVKVTQSSRYLVKRTGEKVFLECVQDMDHENMFWYRQDPGLGLRLIYFSYDVKMKEKGDIPEGYSVSREKKERFSLILESASTNQTSMYLCASRGTGRGLAGYEQYFGPGTRLTVT.

The rearrangement uses TRBV7-9 and TRBJ2-3; TRBD1 matches at 9 bases. The ends lost 5 bases at V and 5 bases at J; junction bases unmatched: 5. CDR3 size: 14 residues. Per germline, CDR1 SEHNR and CDR2 FQNEAQ (reference sequence). This CDR3 is CASSLQGAVDTQYF. In DNA form, the CDR3 reads TGTGCCAGCAGCCTACAGGGGGCGGTAGATACGCAGTATTTT.

The CDR3 DNA is TGCAGCGTCACTAGCGGGCCGGAGGGAGAGCAGTACTTC. This sequence encodes CSVTSGPEGEQYF. The gene calls are TRBV29-1 and TRBJ2-7, with 9 bases matching TRBD2. Germline V gene lookup returns CDR1 SQVTM and CDR2 ANQGSEA. The CDR3 loop spans 13 amino acids. V lost 6 bases, J lost 7 bases, and 10 bases stayed unmatched.

The J gene is TRBJ1-1, the V gene TRBV2; D gene unclear. The CDR3 loop spans 13 amino acids. V gave up 4 bases and J gave up 8 bases, with 14 bases separating them. The germline V gene encodes CDR1 SNHLY and CDR2 FYNNEI. The CDR3 region has the DNA TGTGCCAGCAGTGCTTACAGTGATTTAGAAGCTTTCTTT. Amino acids: CASSAYSDLEAFF. Full variable domain (missing parts from reference TRBV2 and TRBJ1-1): EPEVTQTPSHQVTQMGQEVILRCVPISNHLYFYWYRQILGQKVEFLVSFYNNEISEKSEIFDDQFSVERPDGSNFTLKIRSTKLEDSAMYFCASSAYSDLEAFFGQGTRLTVV.

J is TRBJ1-2 and V is TRBV10-3; 8 bases agree with TRBD1. The germline CDR1 and CDR2 sequences are ENHRY and SYGVKD. Trimming took 7 bases from V and 8 from J; bases not matched to a gene: 9. CDR3 length: 13 residues. DNA of the CDR3: TGTGCCATCATGGGGACAGGAGGAGGAGGCTACACCTTC. Translating gives CAIMGTGGGGYTF.

This clone was detected a few times. V and J are TRBV7-2 and TRBJ2-1, with TRBD2 as a possible D gene (5 bases). Germline V gene sequence: CDR1 SGHTA, CDR2 FQGNSA. The ends were cut back, 2 bases at V and 7 bases at J, with 9 bases in the middle. The CDR3 covers 13 residues. The CDR3 DNA follows: TGTGCCAGCAGCTTATTTAGAGGGAATGAGCAGTTCTTC. Its translation: CASSLFRGNEQFF.

V and J are TRBV7-3 and TRBJ2-3, with 11 nucleotides matching TRBD2. There are 16 residues in the CDR3. Per germline, CDR1 SGHTA and CDR2 FQGTGA. J was trimmed by 6 bases and V by 5 bases; bases with no gene match: 10. CDR3 bases: TGTGCCAGCAGCACCGGGACTAGCGGAAATGAGGATACGCAGTATTTT. Protein sequence: CASSTGTSGNEDTQYF.

The chain joins TRBV28 to TRBJ2-1; 8 bases fit TRBD1. This CDR3 contains 15 residues. J gave up 5 bases and V 5 bases, and 8 bases lay outside the gene matches. Per the germline V gene, CDR1 is MDHEN and CDR2 is SYDVKM. CDR3 in DNA: TGTGCCAGCAGTCCAAGACGGACAGGGAACAATGAGCAGTTCTTC. It encodes CASSPRRTGNNEQFF. The variable domain in full, with the rest retrieved from reference TRBV28 and TRBJ2-1, is DVKVTQSSRYLVKRTGEKVFLECVQDMDHENMFWYRQDPGLGLRLIYFSYDVKMKEKGDIPEGYSVSREKKERFSLILESASTNQTSMYLCASSPRRTGNNEQFFGPGTRLTVL.

The genes are TRBV4-1 and TRBJ1-6; 8 bases are a match to TRBD1. There are 17 residues in the CDR3. Germline V gene data show CDR1 as MGHRA and CDR2 as YSYEKL. V was pared by 5 bases and J by 5 bases, with 11 bases of the junction left unmatched. CDR3 nucleotides: TGCGCCAGCAGCAAGACCCCATTACAGGGGGATAATTCACCCCTCCACTTT. Its protein product is CASSKTPLQGDNSPLHF.

The chain carries TRBV14 and TRBJ2-7; 10 nucleotides align to TRBD1. Germline loops: CDR1 SGHDN, CDR2 FVKESK. The CDR3 is made up of 15 amino acids. V was clipped by 4 bases and J by 7 bases; unmatched bases: 10. Here the CDR3 reads CASSPPGTGAWEQYF. The CDR3, as DNA: TGTGCCAGCAGCCCACCCGGGACAGGGGCTTGGGAGCAGTACTTC.

Only a few counts were recorded for this clone. J is TRBJ2-7 and V is TRBV6-5; 8 bases line up with TRBD2. After removal of 3 bases from V and 3 bases from J, the junction contained 7 bases not matched to a gene. CDR3 size: 15 residues. Germline CDR1 is MNHEY and CDR2 is SVGAGI. The chain's CDR3 is CASSYRGGPNYEQYF. The CDR3 DNA sequence: TGTGCCAGCAGTTATCGGGGGGGACCGAACTACGAGCAGTACTTC.

The gene calls are TRBV7-3 and TRBJ2-3; possible D gene TRBD1, 5 bases. Germline loops: CDR1 SGHTA, CDR2 FQGTGA. The CDR3 length is 19 residues. The ends were cut back, 5 bases at V and 0 bases at J, with 24 bases in the middle. Here the CDR3 reads CASSPLASRGHSSTDTQYF. The CDR3 region has the DNA TGTGCCAGCAGCCCCTTGGCCTCGCGAGGACACTCTAGCACAGATACGCAGTATTTT.

This clone was recorded once. Compared with germline, one end of the junction differs, possibly owing to a read error. V and J are TRBV9 and TRBJ2-6, with 8 nucleotides matching TRBD1. The CDR3 runs to 19 residues. Germline values: CDR1 SGDLS, CDR2 YYNGEE. The CDR3 bases are TGTGCCAGCAGCGTAGCTAAGGCAGGGGGCGTCGCTGGGGCCAACGGCCTGACTTTC. Translation gives CASSVAKAGGVAGANGLTF.

This clone appeared a few times. The V gene is TRBV9, the J gene TRBJ2-3; 8 bases fit TRBD2. The CDR3 sequence is 16 residues long. The junction had 4 bases not matched to a gene; V was cut back by 0 bases and J by 1 base. The germline V gene encodes CDR1 SGDLS and CDR2 YYNGEE. The CDR3 here is CASSVAGGEGTDTQYF. In DNA, the CDR3 is TGTGCCAGCAGCGTAGCGGGAGGGGAGGGCACAGATACGCAGTATTTT.

This rearrangement joins TRBV28 to TRBJ2-7, with 7 bases that match TRBD2. Germline V gene sequence: CDR1 MDHEN, CDR2 SYDVKM. The V and J ends lost 6 bases and 0 bases, in that order; junction bases with no gene match: 5. This CDR3 is built from 14 residues. The CDR3 is CASRPSGASYEQYF. For the CDR3, the DNA is TGTGCCAGCAGGCCTAGCGGAGCCTCCTACGAGCAGTACTTC.

Comment on this clone: This sample includes further DNA sequences coding for the same CDR3. The chain couples TRBV18 to TRBJ2-7; 7 bases fit TRBD1. Trimming at V came to 2 bases and at J to 3 bases, leaving 1 base not matched to a gene. CDR3 length equals 13 residues. CDR1 KGHSH and CDR2 LQKENI come from the germline V gene. CDR3 bases: TGTGCCAGCTCACCAGACAGGGACTACGAGCAGTACTTC. This translates into CASSPDRDYEQYF.

This clone has just one count. The chain is built from TRBV27 and TRBJ2-7; 12 bases match TRBD2. The CDR3 sequence is 16 residues long. From germline, CDR1 is MNHEY and CDR2 SMNVEV (reference sequence). The V segment lost 5 bases and the J segment 2 bases; nucleotides outside the gene matches: 7. The CDR3: CASSPRTSGITYEQYF. The CDR3 DNA is TGTGCCAGCAGTCCACGGACTAGCGGGATCACCTACGAGCAGTACTTC.

The chain couples TRBV18 to TRBJ2-7, with 9 bases identical to TRBD1. This CDR3 has 13 amino acids. CDR1 is KGHSH and CDR2 is LQKENI in the germline V gene. V lost 5 bases to trimming and J lost 3 bases; unmatched junction nucleotides: 2. CDR3 region: CASSTTGGYEQYF. Here the CDR3 DNA reads TGTGCCAGCTCAACGACAGGGGGCTACGAGCAGTACTTC. The variable domain in full, completed from reference TRBV18 and TRBJ2-7, reads NAGVMQNPRHLVRRRGQEARLRCSPMKGHSHVYWYRQLPEEGLKFMVYLQKENIIDESGMPKERFSAEFPKEGPSILRIQQVVRGDSAAYFCASSTTGGYEQYFGPGTRLTVT.

The rearrangement joins TRBV5-1 to TRBJ2-2; 8 bases are a match to TRBD1. CDR3 length equals 14 residues. The V and J ends lost 4 bases and 4 bases, in that order; junction bases with no gene match: 3. Germline V gene sequence: CDR1 SGHRS, CDR2 YFSETQ. The CDR3 DNA reads TGCGCCAGCAGCGGACAGGGCACCACCGGGGAGCTGTTTTTT. It yields the protein CASSGQGTTGELFF.